This T cell receptor beta chain was captured by sequencing in a study of blood T cell repertoires in COVID-19. The repertoire was sequenced with immunoSEQ multiplex PCR; TCRdb's copy has only in-frame clones and lacks some. The data show 350,000 to 400,000 clones, 90% seen once. There are a few counts of this clone. This sample also contains other DNA sequences that code for the same CDR3. The V gene end was trimmed by 5 bases and the J gene end by 4 bases; junction bases not matched to a gene: 1. This CDR3 spans 13 amino acids. Germline V gives CDR1 SGHAT, CDR2 FQNNGV. The chain joins TRBV11-2 to TRBJ1-5; TRBD1 matches at 8 bases. The sequence was obtained from a man aged 18 to 30 with active or convalescent COVID-19. Material: peripheral blood. The CDR3 sequence: CASSRDRNQPQHF. The CDR3 DNA sequence: TGTGCCAGCAGCCGGGACAGGAATCAGCCCCAGCATTTT. Full variable domain (outside the CDR3, taken from reference TRBV11-2 and TRBJ1-5): EAGVAQSPRYKIIEKRQSVAFWCNPISGHATLYWYQQILGQGPKLLIQFQNNGVVDDSQLPKDRFSAERLKGVDSTLKIQPAKLEDSAVYLCASSRDRNQPQHFGDGTRLSIL.